This T cell receptor (beta chain) was observed in a study of technical replicates of blood from a few donors. TCRdb's table, derived via immunoSEQ multiplex PCR, lists solely in-frame clones and lacks some. The sample shows about 80,000 clones, 94% of them seen only once. CDR1 is SGHRS, CDR2 YFSETQ, per germline. The length of the CDR3 is 16 residues. V lost 2 bases, J lost 1 base, and 4 bases stayed unmatched. The sequencing input was T cells isolated from PBMCs. The V and J genes are TRBV5-1 and TRBJ2-2, with 8 bases aligning to TRBD2. This clonotype was sampled from a human donor in good health. CDR3 amino acids: CASSFTSGLNTGELFF. CDR3 DNA: TGCGCCAGCAGCTTTACTAGCGGATTGAACACCGGGGAGCTGTTTTTT.